This T cell receptor beta chain was captured in a study of CD8 T cells in ankylosing spondylitis. Study observations and caveats: There were earlier reports of some motif variants in reactive arthritis synovial fluid and blood. Disease-associated clones were reportedly significantly overrepresented in matched ankylosing spondylitis synovial fluid. Seemingly characteristic of ankylosing spondylitis blood was a TCR beta motif consisting of about 8 highly homologous variants.

Each TCR beta library was made by quantitative 5'-RACE that incorporated molecular barcodes. MiXCR, run by TCRdb on the 5' RACE reads, gives a single entry per CDR3 protein. In the table there are around 220,000 distinct CDR3 sequences, under 12% of which are singletons. This clonotype was detected many times. What it binds is not known. This CDR3 spans 13 amino acids. Germline values: CDR1 MNHEY, CDR2 SMNVEV (reference sequence). Trimming pared 0 bases from V and 5 bases from J, leaving 7 bases between. The V call is TRBV27, the J call TRBJ2-5; D gene uncertain. The receptor comes from a male donor with ankylosing spondylitis or in good health (not recorded which). What was sequenced was blood, either unsorted or a sorted T cell fraction (not recorded which). The chain's CDR3 is CASSLSRQETQYF. Here the CDR3 DNA reads TGTGCCAGCAGTTTATCGCGCCAGGAGACCCAGTACTTC.